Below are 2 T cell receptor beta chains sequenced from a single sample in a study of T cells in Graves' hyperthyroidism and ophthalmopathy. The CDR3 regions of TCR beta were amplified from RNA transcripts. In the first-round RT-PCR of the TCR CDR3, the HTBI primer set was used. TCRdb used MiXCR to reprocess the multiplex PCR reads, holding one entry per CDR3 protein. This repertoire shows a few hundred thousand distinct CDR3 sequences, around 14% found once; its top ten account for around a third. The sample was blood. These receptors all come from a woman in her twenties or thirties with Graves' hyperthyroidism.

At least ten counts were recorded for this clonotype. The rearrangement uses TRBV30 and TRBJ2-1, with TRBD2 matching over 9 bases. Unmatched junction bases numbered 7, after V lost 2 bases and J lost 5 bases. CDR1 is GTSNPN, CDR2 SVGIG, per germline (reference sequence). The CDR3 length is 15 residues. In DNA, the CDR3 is TGTGCCTGGAGTCGACGGACTAGCGTTAACAATGAGCAGTTCTTC. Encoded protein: CAWSRRTSVNNEQFF.

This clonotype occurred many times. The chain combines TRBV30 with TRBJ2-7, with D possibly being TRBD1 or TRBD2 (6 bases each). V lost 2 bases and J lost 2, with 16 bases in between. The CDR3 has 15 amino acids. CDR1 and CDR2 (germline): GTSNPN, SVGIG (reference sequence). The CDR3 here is CAWSTLWGATYEQYF. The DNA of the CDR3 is TGTGCCTGGAGTACCCTCTGGGGGGCGACCTACGAGCAGTACTTC.